The 20 T cell receptor beta chains given below trace back to one sample, sequenced in a study of blood T cell repertoires in COVID-19. Measured with immunoSEQ multiplex PCR; TCRdb has only the in-frame clones, and not every one. The table has approximately 150,000 clones, approximately 88% seen once; the top ten hold approximately 2.3%. The sequenced sample consisted of peripheral blood. The source is a man between 65 and 80 years old with active COVID-19.

This clone appeared a single time. V and J are TRBV5-1 and TRBJ2-2, with D unclear. The CDR3 extends over 12 amino acids. V lost 4 bases and J 8 bases, leaving 9 bases between the germline ends. In germline, CDR1 is SGHRS, CDR2 YFSETQ. CDR3 loop: CASSLLSGELFF. The CDR3 DNA reads as TGCGCCAGCAGCCTATTGTCTGGGGAGCTGTTTTTT.

The V gene is TRBV13, the J gene TRBJ2-3; 7 bases map to TRBD2. This CDR3 is built from 17 residues. Looked up from germline, CDR1 is PRHDT and CDR2 is FYEKMQ (reference sequence). Germline trimming cut 0 bases from V and 1 base from J; bases unmatched to any gene: 7. CDR3 in amino acids: CASSLGLSGSRTDTQYF. CDR3 bases: TGTGCCAGCAGCTTAGGCCTTAGCGGGTCCCGCACAGATACGCAGTATTTT.

The chain employs TRBV29-1 and TRBJ2-7; the D gene is possibly TRBD2 (6 bases). Trimming took off 6 bases at V and 3 bases at J, with 12 bases between the two ends. This CDR3 has 12 residues. Germline lookup yields CDR1 SQVTM and CDR2 ANQGSEA. The CDR3 protein is CSVGRGSYEQYF. The CDR3 bases are TGCAGCGTGGGGCGGGGAAGCTACGAGCAGTACTTC.

This clone appeared once. The chain combines TRBV6-5 with TRBJ1-2; no definite D call. The V and J ends lost 6 bases and 1 base respectively, with 9 bases between them. Germline CDR1 and CDR2: MNHEY and SVGAGI. This CDR3 spans 13 amino acids. CDR3 sequence (DNA): TGTGCCAGCAGCCGAGACATTAACTATGGCTACACCTTC. It is translated as CASSRDINYGYTF.

This chain joins TRBV7-2 and TRBJ2-7; a weak D match, TRBD1 (6 bases). The CDR3 is 15 amino acids. V was shortened by 4 bases and J by 2 bases, with 15 bases between the two germline ends. CDR1 and CDR2 (germline): SGHTA, FQGNSA. The CDR3 nucleotides are TGTGCCAGCAGCTCCCAGGGGTTGCAAACCTACGAGCAGTACTTC. Translating it yields CASSSQGLQTYEQYF. Based on the CDR3 plus reference TRBV7-2 and TRBJ2-7, the full variable domain is GAGVSQSPSNKVTEKGKDVELRCDPISGHTALYWYRQSLGQGLEFLIYFQGNSAPDKSGLPSDRFSAERTGGSVSTLTIQRTQQEDSAVYLCASSSQGLQTYEQYFGPGTRLTVT.

The rearrangement links TRBV6-4 to TRBJ1-1; D call uncertain. CDR3 length: 13 amino acids. V dropped 4 bases and J dropped 7 bases, with 13 bases sitting between them. Germline V gene sequence: CDR1 MRHNA, CDR2 SNTAGT. DNA of the CDR3: TGTGCCAGCAGTGCCACTTCCACCGGTGAAGCTTTCTTT. Translated: CASSATSTGEAFF.

This chain uses TRBV28 with TRBJ1-1, with 7 bases that match TRBD1. From germline, CDR1 is MDHEN and CDR2 SYDVKM. Trimming removed 2 bases from V and 6 bases from J; junction bases left unmatched: 3. The CDR3 is 13 residues long. The CDR3 protein is CASSLDRDAEAFF. The CDR3 DNA follows: TGTGCCAGCAGTTTAGACAGGGACGCTGAAGCTTTCTTT.

J is TRBJ1-5 and V is TRBV30, with D maybe TRBD1 (6 bases). This CDR3 is 12 amino acids long. Trimming removed 1 base at V and 5 bases at J, with 6 bases between. Germline V gene data show CDR1 as GTSNPN and CDR2 as SVGIG (reference sequence). CDR3 in amino acids: CAWSAGDQPQHF. Here the CDR3 DNA reads TGTGCCTGGAGTGCAGGGGATCAGCCCCAGCATTTT.

This clone was observed once. The chain combines TRBV7-9 with TRBJ2-2; no clear D. Germline V gene data show CDR1 as SEHNR and CDR2 as FQNEAQ (reference sequence). V was shortened by 5 bases and J by 4 bases, with 8 bases between the two germline ends. This CDR3 comprises 13 residues. The DNA for the CDR3 is TGTGCCAGCAGCCAGCGCAGCACCGGGGAGCTGTTTTTT. The encoded protein is CASSQRSTGELFF. The entire variable domain, with the rest obtained from reference TRBV7-9 and TRBJ2-2, is as follows: DTGVSQNPRHKITKRGQNVTFRCDPISEHNRLYWYRQTLGQGPEFLTYFQNEAQLEKSRLLSDRFSAERPKGSFSTLEIQRTEQGDSAMYLCASSQRSTGELFFGEGSRLTVL.

This clone was detected only once. The chain couples TRBV28 to TRBJ2-7; 7 bases agree with TRBD2. Unmatched junction bases numbered 24, after V lost 5 bases and J lost 2 bases. This CDR3 has 20 amino acids. The V gene's germline CDR1 is MDHEN and CDR2 SYDVKM. This CDR3 reads CASSPPKGKTLAEGTYEQYF. CDR3 coding DNA: TGTGCCAGCAGTCCCCCTAAGGGGAAAACGCTAGCGGAGGGGACCTACGAGCAGTACTTC.

This clone was counted a single time. V usage is TRBV6-5 and J usage is TRBJ2-3; the match to TRBD2 covers 7 bases. The CDR3 runs to 16 residues. Losses at the gene ends were 2 bases for V and 3 bases for J; bases not matched to a gene: 8. CDR1 and CDR2 from the germline V gene are MNHEY and SVGAGI. In DNA, the CDR3 is TGTGCCAGCAGTTACGCCGGGACTACCAGTACAGATACGCAGTATTTT. This encodes CASSYAGTTSTDTQYF.

This clone has just one count. The CDR3 protein is CAISVAGGLTDTQYF. The CDR3 DNA reads as TGTGCCATCAGTGTTGCTGGGGGGTTGACAGATACGCAGTATTTT. The J gene is TRBJ2-3, the V gene TRBV10-3; maybe TRBD2 (6 bases). V gave up 4 bases and J gave up 3 bases, with 14 bases separating them. The CDR3 totals 15 residues. Germline CDR1 reads ENHRY; CDR2 reads SYGVKD.

The rearrangement joins TRBV6-2 or TRBV6-3 to TRBJ2-7; 8 positions agree with TRBD1. Germline V gene data show CDR1 as MNHEY and CDR2 as SVGEGT. The CDR3 covers 15 residues. V was clipped by 6 bases and J by 2 bases; unmatched bases: 9. CDR3 sequence reads: CASRYLGQGAYEQYF. CDR3 sequence (DNA): TGTGCCAGCAGATACCTCGGACAGGGAGCCTACGAGCAGTACTTC.

A remark on this clone: Germline is not matched at one junction end, which may reflect a read error. The chain uses TRBV7-2 and TRBJ1-3; tentatively, D is TRBD1 (5 bases). The CDR3 runs 12 residues. Per germline, CDR1 SGHTA and CDR2 FQGNSA. The CDR3 bases are TGTGCCAGCAGACTCGGGTGGGGCGGTCTGGTTTTT. Residues: CASRLGWGGLVF.

The V gene is TRBV5-4, the J gene TRBJ2-1, with a possible D match to TRBD2 (6 bases). The CDR3 has 16 amino acids. Germline lookup yields CDR1 SGHNT and CDR2 YYREEE (reference sequence). Trimming removed 3 bases at V and 2 bases at J, with 15 bases between. The CDR3 DNA sequence: TGTGCCAGCAGCTCCCCTAAAGGGGAGGCCTACAATGAGCAGTTCTTC. Its translation is CASSSPKGEAYNEQFF.

V gene TRBV13 combines with J gene TRBJ2-1; 10 bases are shared with TRBD2. Germline CDR1 reads PRHDT; CDR2 reads FYEKMQ (reference sequence). V lost 3 bases to trimming and J lost 0 bases; unmatched junction nucleotides: 5. The CDR3 spans 17 residues. The CDR3 reads CASSFKKREGSYNEQFF. In DNA form, the CDR3 reads TGTGCCAGCAGCTTTAAAAAGCGGGAGGGCTCCTACAATGAGCAGTTCTTC.

The rearrangement links TRBV6-6 to TRBJ1-3, with unresolved D. The CDR3 loop spans 14 amino acids. The ends were cut back, 6 bases at V and 0 bases at J, with 9 bases in the middle. Per the germline V gene, CDR1 is MNHNY and CDR2 is SVGAGI (reference sequence). The CDR3 DNA is TGTGCCAGCAGAGCTAGGAGCTCTGGAAACACCATATATTTT. This sequence encodes CASRARSSGNTIYF.

The rearrangement joins TRBV9 to TRBJ1-2; no clear D. CDR3 length equals 12 residues. V was clipped by 0 bases and J by 4 bases, with 4 bases between them. Looked up from germline, CDR1 is SGDLS and CDR2 is YYNGEE. The CDR3 loop reads CASSVASYGYTF. The DNA for the CDR3 is TGTGCCAGCAGCGTAGCTAGCTATGGCTACACCTTC.

V usage is TRBV9 and J usage is TRBJ2-7; 10 nucleotides align to TRBD2. From germline, CDR1 is SGDLS and CDR2 YYNGEE. The ends lost 3 bases at V and 1 base at J; junction bases unmatched: 4. The CDR3 extends over 15 amino acids. CDR3 amino acids: CASSAGLAKSYEQYF. CDR3 DNA sequence: TGTGCCAGCAGCGCGGGACTAGCGAAATCCTACGAGCAGTACTTC.

The chain employs TRBV7-2 and TRBJ2-7; D unclear. The V gene lost 5 bases and the J gene lost 7 bases, with 9 bases spanning the gap. The CDR3 sequence is 11 residues long. Germline CDR1 and CDR2: SGHTA and FQGNSA. CDR3 in DNA: TGTGCCAGCAGCCCCCGGTTAGAGCAGTACTTC. Residues: CASSPRLEQYF. The full variable domain, completed using reference TRBV7-2 and TRBJ2-7, is GAGVSQSPSNKVTEKGKDVELRCDPISGHTALYWYRQSLGQGLEFLIYFQGNSAPDKSGLPSDRFSAERTGGSVSTLTIQRTQQEDSAVYLCASSPRLEQYFGPGTRLTVT.